What follows are 15 T cell receptor beta chains derived from one specimen sequenced in a study of beta chain features in type 1 diabetes. The authors reverse transcribed all of the isolated RNA, so sequencing captured expressed TCRB transcripts. Some clones are missing from TCRdb's copy, which holds only in-frame ones; the method was immunoSEQ multiplex PCR. The sample contains 810,000 or so clones, 17% of which appear only once. The material sequenced was naive CD4+ T cells from blood. These TCRs come from a woman under 30 in good health.

The chain links TRBV29-1 to TRBJ1-4, with 8 nucleotides matching TRBD1. Germline assignment: CDR1 SQVTM and CDR2 ANQGSEA. This CDR3 region has 15 residues. V lost 7 bases, J lost 10 bases, and 17 bases stayed unmatched. The CDR3 is CSGLQGGDAGGKLFF. The CDR3 coding sequence is TGCAGCGGCTTACAGGGGGGCGACGCCGGGGGAAAACTGTTTTTT.

This clone has more than one count but fewer than ten. Additional DNA sequences in this sample encode the identical CDR3. The chain employs TRBV19 and TRBJ2-3; D gene unclear. Trimming stripped 5 bases from V and 2 bases from J, with 5 bases between. Germline loops: CDR1 LNHDA, CDR2 SQIVND (reference sequence). CDR3 length: 12 residues. The DNA for the CDR3 is TGTGCCAGTAGTCCCTCCACAGATACGCAGTATTTT. As protein: CASSPSTDTQYF.

The rearrangement links TRBV6-5 to TRBJ2-2; no firm D call. Germline CDR1 and CDR2: MNHEY and SVGAGI. Deletions cut 2 bases from V and 5 bases from J, with 6 bases between. This CDR3 spans 13 amino acids. The CDR3 here is CASSYVSTGELFF. The CDR3 region has the DNA TGTGCCAGCAGTTACGTTTCAACCGGGGAGCTGTTTTTT.

The genes are TRBV30 and TRBJ1-1; 7 bases line up with TRBD1. Per the germline V gene, CDR1 is GTSNPN and CDR2 is SVGIG (reference sequence). After removal of 4 bases from V and 6 bases from J, the junction contained 11 bases not matched to a gene. The CDR3 covers 14 residues. CDR3 sequence (DNA): TGTGCCTGGATCAGTGGGCAGGGGGTCGCTGAAGCTTTCTTT. Residues: CAWISGQGVAEAFF.

In this sample, this clone turned up once. The V and J genes are TRBV5-1 and TRBJ1-2, with a tentative D call TRBD1 (5 bases). CDR1 and CDR2 from the germline V gene are SGHRS and YFSETQ. The CDR3 covers 15 residues. Deletions cut 0 bases from V and 8 bases from J, with 17 bases between. The CDR3 bases are TGCGCCAGCAGCTTGGCCTCTAGCCGGGGGAGAGGCTACACCTTC. Amino acid sequence: CASSLASSRGRGYTF. The full variable domain, with the rest looked up from reference TRBV5-1 and TRBJ1-2, is KAGVTQTPRYLIKTRGQQVTLSCSPISGHRSVSWYQQTPGQGLQFLFEYFSETQRNKGNFPGRFSGRQFSNSRSEMNVSTLELGDSALYLCASSLASSRGRGYTFGSGTRLTVV.

This clone was counted between two and nine times. The J gene is TRBJ2-3, the V gene TRBV7-9; TRBD2 is a possible D gene (6 bases). With 0 bases removed from V and 4 bases from J, the gap between germline ends came to 11 bases. Germline-derived CDR1 and CDR2 are SEHNR and FQNEAQ (reference sequence). CDR3 length: 15 amino acids. The CDR3 is CASSLAGGSADTQYF. The CDR3 DNA is TGTGCCAGCAGCTTAGCCGGGGGTTCGGCAGATACGCAGTATTTT.

This sequence joins TRBV7-2 and TRBJ1-4, with no clear D. Germline V gene lookup returns CDR1 SGHTA and CDR2 FQGNSA. V was clipped by 5 bases and J by 7 bases, with 14 bases between them. This CDR3 is built from 14 residues. The CDR3 region has the DNA TGTGCCAGCAGCCCCTTGGCAGGAGCTGAAAAACTGTTTTTT. Its translation is CASSPLAGAEKLFF. The whole variable domain, filled in from reference TRBV7-2 and TRBJ1-4, reads GAGVSQSPSNKVTEKGKDVELRCDPISGHTALYWYRQSLGQGLEFLIYFQGNSAPDKSGLPSDRFSAERTGGSVSTLTIQRTQQEDSAVYLCASSPLAGAEKLFFGSGTQLSVL.

This clone was seen only a few times. The gene calls are TRBV29-1 and TRBJ2-3; 7 nucleotides agree with TRBD2. The junction had 7 bases not matched to a gene; V was cut back by 3 bases and J by 1 base. The germline gives CDR1 SQVTM, CDR2 ANQGSEA. The CDR3 consists of 15 residues. The CDR3 nucleotides are TGCAGCGTTGACGGGGAGAGCGGGGGCACAGATACGCAGTATTTT. This codes for CSVDGESGGTDTQYF.

V gene TRBV19 combines with J gene TRBJ1-2; D perhaps matches TRBD1 (5 bases). The CDR3 sequence is 13 residues long. Germline CDR1 is LNHDA and CDR2 is SQIVND (reference sequence). Between the trimmed V and J ends, which lost 8 bases and 3 bases, there was a span of 13 bases. The CDR3 reads CASWTTDHYGYTF. The CDR3 bases are TGTGCCAGTTGGACAACAGACCACTATGGCTACACCTTC.

This clone occurred a few times. The CDR3: CASSLGGLAGDIGELFF. The CDR3 DNA follows: TGTGCCAGCAGCTTAGGTGGACTAGCGGGAGATATCGGGGAGCTGTTTTTT. This sequence joins TRBV11-2 and TRBJ2-2; 13 bases align to TRBD2. The CDR3 covers 17 residues. Germline V gives CDR1 SGHAT, CDR2 FQNNGV. V shed 1 base and J 7 bases; nucleotides not matched to a gene: 6.

This clone has just a few counts. The chain joins TRBV4-2 to TRBJ2-1; D perhaps matches TRBD1 (8 bases). The V and J ends lost 4 bases and 3 bases respectively, with 19 bases between them. The CDR3 loop spans 17 amino acids. Germline assignment: CDR1 LGHNA and CDR2 YNFKEQ. DNA of the CDR3: TGTGCCAGCAGCCCACAGGGGGGGGACGGAAGCTACAATGAGCAGTTCTTC. Protein product: CASSPQGGDGSYNEQFF.

This clone turned up a few times. The chain is built from TRBV7-9 and TRBJ2-3; tentatively, D is TRBD1 or TRBD2 (5 bases each). Germline values: CDR1 SEHNR, CDR2 FQNEAQ (reference sequence). V shed 5 bases and J shed 2 bases, with 11 bases lying between them. The CDR3 is 14 residues long. CDR3: CASSEGKNTDTQYF. In nucleotides, the CDR3 is TGTGCCAGCAGCGAGGGGAAGAACACAGATACGCAGTATTTT.

This clone was picked up a small number of times. This chain connects TRBV7-9 to TRBJ1-4; 9 bases are shared with TRBD1. V lost 0 bases to trimming and J lost 4 bases; unmatched junction nucleotides: 3. This CDR3 is built from 16 residues. CDR1 and CDR2 (germline): SEHNR, FQNEAQ (reference sequence). The CDR3 DNA reads as TGTGCCAGCAGCTTAGCAAGGACAGGGGTTAATGAAAAACTGTTTTTT. Its translation: CASSLARTGVNEKLFF.

This clone was observed a handful of times. The sample has other DNA sequences that encode this CDR3 too. The V gene is TRBV2, the J gene TRBJ1-1; weak D call: TRBD1 (6 bases). This CDR3 comprises 13 residues. Germline V gene data show CDR1 as SNHLY and CDR2 as FYNNEI. V dropped 6 bases and J dropped 0 bases, with 8 bases sitting between them. CDR3 in DNA: TGTGCCAGCAGCGGGGACATGAACACTGAAGCTTTCTTT. Encoded protein: CASSGDMNTEAFF.

This clone was seen a single time. The chain couples TRBV5-4 to TRBJ1-1; 7 bases align to TRBD1. After removal of 4 bases from V and 5 bases from J, the junction contained 14 bases not matched to a gene. Per germline, CDR1 SGHNT and CDR2 YYREEE (reference sequence). The CDR3 sequence is 16 residues long. CDR3 bases: TGTGCCAGCAGCGCCCTGACAGGGTCAATAGGTACTGAAGCTTTCTTT. Amino acid sequence: CASSALTGSIGTEAFF.